The T cell receptor beta chain under discussion was sequenced for a study of shared clonotypes between healthy human individuals. Germline values: CDR1 SGHDT, CDR2 YYEEEE. This CDR3 region has 16 residues. V was pared by 2 bases and J by 5 bases, with 7 bases of the junction left unmatched. Assay used: immunoSEQ multiplex PCR; TCRdb lists only in-frame clones, some missing. The data show over 850,000 clones, about 80% seen once. The TCR originated in a man between 18 and 35 years old in good health. Some clones in this sample may be carry-over from other donors' samples. Sequenced sample: memory CD4+ T cells from PBMCs. The subset was: CD45RA-negative fraction. The V gene is TRBV5-6, the J gene TRBJ2-2; 9 bases fit TRBD2. The CDR3 loop reads CASSFFASGITGELFF. For the CDR3, the DNA is TGTGCCAGCAGCTTTTTTGCTAGCGGGATTACCGGGGAGCTGTTTTTT. Full variable domain (outside the CDR3, taken from reference TRBV5-6 and TRBJ2-2): DAGVTQSPTHLIKTRGQQVTLRCSPKSGHDTVSWYQQALGQGPQFIFQYYEEEERQRGNFPDRFSGHQFPNYSSELNVNALLLGDSALYLCASSFFASGITGELFFGEGSRLTVL.